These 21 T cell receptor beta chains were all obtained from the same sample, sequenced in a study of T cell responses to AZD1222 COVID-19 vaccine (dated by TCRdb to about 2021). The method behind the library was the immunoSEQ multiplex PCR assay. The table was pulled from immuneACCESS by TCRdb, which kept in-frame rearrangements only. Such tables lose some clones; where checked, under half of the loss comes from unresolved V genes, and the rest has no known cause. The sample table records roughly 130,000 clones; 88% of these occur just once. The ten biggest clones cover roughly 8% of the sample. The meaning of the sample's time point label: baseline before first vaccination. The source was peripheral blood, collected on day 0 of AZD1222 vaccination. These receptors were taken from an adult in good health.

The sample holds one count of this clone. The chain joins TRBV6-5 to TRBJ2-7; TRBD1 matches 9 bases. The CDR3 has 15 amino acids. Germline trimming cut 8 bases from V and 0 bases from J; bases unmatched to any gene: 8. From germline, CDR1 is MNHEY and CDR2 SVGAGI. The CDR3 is CASLTGTGSSYEQYF. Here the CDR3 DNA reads TGTGCCAGCTTAACTGGGACAGGGTCCTCCTACGAGCAGTACTTC.

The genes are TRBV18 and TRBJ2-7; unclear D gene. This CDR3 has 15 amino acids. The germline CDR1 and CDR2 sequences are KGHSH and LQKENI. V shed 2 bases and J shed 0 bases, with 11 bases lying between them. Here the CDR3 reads CASSPEDQSSYEQYF. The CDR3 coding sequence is TGTGCCAGCTCACCAGAGGACCAAAGCTCCTACGAGCAGTACTTC.

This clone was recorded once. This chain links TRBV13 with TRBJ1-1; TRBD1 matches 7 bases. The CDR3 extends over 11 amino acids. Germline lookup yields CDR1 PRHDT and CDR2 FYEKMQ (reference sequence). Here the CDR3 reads CATGSGTEAFF. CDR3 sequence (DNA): TGTGCGACAGGGTCGGGCACTGAAGCTTTCTTT.

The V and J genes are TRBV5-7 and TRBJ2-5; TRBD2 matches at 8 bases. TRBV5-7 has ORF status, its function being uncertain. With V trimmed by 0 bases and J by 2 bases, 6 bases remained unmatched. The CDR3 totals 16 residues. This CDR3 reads CASSLVASGSQETQYF. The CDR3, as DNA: TGTGCCAGCAGCTTGGTCGCTAGCGGGTCACAAGAGACCCAGTACTTC.

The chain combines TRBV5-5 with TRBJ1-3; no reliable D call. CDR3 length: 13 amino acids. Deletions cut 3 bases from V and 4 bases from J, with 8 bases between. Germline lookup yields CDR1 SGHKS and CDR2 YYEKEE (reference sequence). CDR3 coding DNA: TGTGCCAGCAGCTGGGCCACAGGAAACACCATATATTTT. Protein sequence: CASSWATGNTIYF.

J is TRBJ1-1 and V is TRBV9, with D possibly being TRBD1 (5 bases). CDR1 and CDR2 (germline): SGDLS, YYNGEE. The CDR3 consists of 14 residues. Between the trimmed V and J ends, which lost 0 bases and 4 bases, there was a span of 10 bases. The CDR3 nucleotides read TGTGCCAGCAGCGTAGTAGCAGGGATCACTGAAGCTTTCTTT. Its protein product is CASSVVAGITEAFF.

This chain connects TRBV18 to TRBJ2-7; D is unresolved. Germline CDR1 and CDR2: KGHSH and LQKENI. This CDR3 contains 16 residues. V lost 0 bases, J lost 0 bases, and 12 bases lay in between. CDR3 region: CASSPPKGESSYEQYF. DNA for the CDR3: TGTGCCAGCTCACCACCAAAAGGAGAGAGCTCCTACGAGCAGTACTTC.

CDR3 loop: CASSLSDPGQGIYNEQFF. DNA for the CDR3: TGTGCCAGCAGCTTATCCGACCCGGGACAGGGGATTTACAATGAGCAGTTCTTC. The gene calls are TRBV7-8 and TRBJ2-1; TRBD1 agrees at 10 bases. V shed 2 bases and J 4 bases; nucleotides not matched to a gene: 11. CDR1 is SGHVS, CDR2 FQNEAQ, per germline. This CDR3 is 18 amino acids long.

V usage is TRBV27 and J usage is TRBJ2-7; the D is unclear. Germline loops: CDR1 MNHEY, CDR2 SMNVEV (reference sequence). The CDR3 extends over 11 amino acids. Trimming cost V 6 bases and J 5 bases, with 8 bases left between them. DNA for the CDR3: TGTGCCAGCAGGGCCCAGAACGAGCAGTACTTC. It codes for CASRAQNEQYF.

DNA of the CDR3: TGTGCCGGTAGACAGGGGAACGATGAGCAGTTCTTC. It is translated as CAGRQGNDEQFF. The chain is built from TRBV6-1 and TRBJ2-1; TRBD1 agrees at 8 bases. This CDR3 is built from 12 residues. J was trimmed by 8 bases and V by 11 bases; bases with no gene match: 8. Germline V gives CDR1 MNHNS, CDR2 SASEGT.

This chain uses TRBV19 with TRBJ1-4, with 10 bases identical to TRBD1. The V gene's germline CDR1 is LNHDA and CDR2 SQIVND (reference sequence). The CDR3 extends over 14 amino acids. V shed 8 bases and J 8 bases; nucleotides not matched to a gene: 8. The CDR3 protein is CASSRDRGAEKLFF. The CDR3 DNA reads TGTGCCAGTTCCCGGGACAGGGGAGCGGAAAAACTGTTTTTT.

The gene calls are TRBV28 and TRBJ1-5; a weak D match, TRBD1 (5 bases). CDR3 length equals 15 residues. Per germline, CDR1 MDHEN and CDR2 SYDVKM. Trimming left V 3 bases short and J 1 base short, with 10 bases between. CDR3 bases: TGTGCCAGCAGTTTTGATCCAGGGAGCAATCAGCCCCAGCATTTT. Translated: CASSFDPGSNQPQHF.

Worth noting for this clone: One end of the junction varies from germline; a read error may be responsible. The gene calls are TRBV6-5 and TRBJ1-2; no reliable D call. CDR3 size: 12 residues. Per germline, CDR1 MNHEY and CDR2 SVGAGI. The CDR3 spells CASRKDGYDYTF. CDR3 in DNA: TGTGCCAGCAGGAAGGACGGGTATGACTACACCTTC.

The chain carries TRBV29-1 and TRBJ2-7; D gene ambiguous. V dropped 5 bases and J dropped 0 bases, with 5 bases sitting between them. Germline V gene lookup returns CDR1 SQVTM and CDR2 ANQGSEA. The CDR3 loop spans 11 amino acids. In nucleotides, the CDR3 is TGCAGCGTTCAGCTCTCCTACGAGCAGTACTTC. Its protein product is CSVQLSYEQYF.

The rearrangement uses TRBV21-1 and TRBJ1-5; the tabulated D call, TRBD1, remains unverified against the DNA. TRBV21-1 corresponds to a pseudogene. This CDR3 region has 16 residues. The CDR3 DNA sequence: TGTGCCAGCCCCCCACCCAGGGTAGATAGCAATCAGCCCCAGCATTTT. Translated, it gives CASPPPRVDSNQPQHF.

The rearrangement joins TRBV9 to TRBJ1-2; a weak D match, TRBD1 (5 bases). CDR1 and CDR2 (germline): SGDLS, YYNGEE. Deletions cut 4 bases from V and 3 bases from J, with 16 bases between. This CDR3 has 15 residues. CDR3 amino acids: CASSQESTGYYGYTF. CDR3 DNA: TGTGCCAGCAGCCAAGAATCTACAGGATACTATGGCTACACCTTC.

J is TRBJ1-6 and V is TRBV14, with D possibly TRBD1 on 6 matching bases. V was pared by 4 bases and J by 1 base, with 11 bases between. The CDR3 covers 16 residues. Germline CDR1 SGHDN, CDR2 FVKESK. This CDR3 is CASSPGRGSYNSPLHF. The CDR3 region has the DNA TGTGCCAGCAGCCCGGGGAGGGGGTCCTATAATTCACCCCTCCACTTT.

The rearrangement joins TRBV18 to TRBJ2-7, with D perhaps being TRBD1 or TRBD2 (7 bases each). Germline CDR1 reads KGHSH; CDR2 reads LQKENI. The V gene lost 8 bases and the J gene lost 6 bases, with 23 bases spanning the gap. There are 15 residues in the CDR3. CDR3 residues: CASAGGGTNPTEQYF. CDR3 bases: TGTGCCAGCGCAGGGGGGGGGACCAACCCCACCGAGCAGTACTTC.

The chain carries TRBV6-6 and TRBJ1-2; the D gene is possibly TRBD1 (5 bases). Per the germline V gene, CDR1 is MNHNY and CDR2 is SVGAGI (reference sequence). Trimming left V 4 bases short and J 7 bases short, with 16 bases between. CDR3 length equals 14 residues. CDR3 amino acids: CASSSSLRGGGYTF. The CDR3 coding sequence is TGTGCCAGCAGTTCCTCACTCCGGGGGGGTGGCTACACCTTC.

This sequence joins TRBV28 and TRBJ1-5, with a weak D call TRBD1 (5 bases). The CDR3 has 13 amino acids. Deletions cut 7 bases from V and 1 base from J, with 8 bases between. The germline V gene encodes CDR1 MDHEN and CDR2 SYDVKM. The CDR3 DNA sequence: TGTGCCAGCAAAGGGGCGAGCAATCAGCCCCAGCATTTT. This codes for CASKGASNQPQHF.

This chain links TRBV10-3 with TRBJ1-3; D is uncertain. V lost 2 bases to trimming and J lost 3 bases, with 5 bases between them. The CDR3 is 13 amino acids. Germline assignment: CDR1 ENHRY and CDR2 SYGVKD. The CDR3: CAISETDGNTIYF. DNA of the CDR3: TGTGCCATCAGTGAGACGGATGGAAACACCATATATTTT.